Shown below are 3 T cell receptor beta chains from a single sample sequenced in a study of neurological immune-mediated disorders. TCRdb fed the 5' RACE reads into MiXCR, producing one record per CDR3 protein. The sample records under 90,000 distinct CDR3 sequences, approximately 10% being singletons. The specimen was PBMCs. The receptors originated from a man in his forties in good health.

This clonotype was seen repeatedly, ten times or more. The CDR3, as DNA: TGCAGTGCTAGAGAGGACAGGGGGTCGACCTACGAGCAGTACTTC. Its protein is CSAREDRGSTYEQYF. This rearrangement joins TRBV20-1 to TRBJ2-7, with 10 bases aligning to TRBD1. The germline gives CDR1 DFQATT, CDR2 SNEGSKA (reference sequence). V was pared by 0 bases and J by 2 bases, with 4 bases of the junction left unmatched. CDR3 size: 15 residues.

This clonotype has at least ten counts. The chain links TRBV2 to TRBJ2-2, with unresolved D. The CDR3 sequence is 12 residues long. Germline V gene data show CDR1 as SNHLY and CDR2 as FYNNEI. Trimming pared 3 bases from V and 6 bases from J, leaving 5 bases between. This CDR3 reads CASSDISGELFF. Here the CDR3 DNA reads TGTGCCAGCAGTGATATATCCGGGGAGCTGTTTTTT.

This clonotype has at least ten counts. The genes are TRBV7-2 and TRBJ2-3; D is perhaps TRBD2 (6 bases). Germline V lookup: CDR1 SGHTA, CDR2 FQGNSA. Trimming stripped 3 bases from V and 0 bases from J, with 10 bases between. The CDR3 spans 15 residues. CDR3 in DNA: TGTGCCAGCAGCTTGGCGGGGTCAAGCACAGATACGCAGTATTTT. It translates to CASSLAGSSTDTQYF.